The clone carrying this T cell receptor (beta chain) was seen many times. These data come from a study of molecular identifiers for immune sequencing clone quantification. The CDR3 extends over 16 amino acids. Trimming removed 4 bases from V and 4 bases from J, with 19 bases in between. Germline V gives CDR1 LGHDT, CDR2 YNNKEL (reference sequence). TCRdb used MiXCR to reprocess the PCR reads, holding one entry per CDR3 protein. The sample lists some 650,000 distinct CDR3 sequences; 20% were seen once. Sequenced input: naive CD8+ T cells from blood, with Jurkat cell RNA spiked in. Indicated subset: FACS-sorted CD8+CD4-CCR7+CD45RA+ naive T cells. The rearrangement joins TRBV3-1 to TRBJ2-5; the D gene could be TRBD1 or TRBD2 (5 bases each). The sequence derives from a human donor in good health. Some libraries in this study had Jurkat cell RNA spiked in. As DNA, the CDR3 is TGTGCCAGCAGCCCTCTACGAGGGGTAGCCGCAGAGACCCAGTACTTC. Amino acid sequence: CASSPLRGVAAETQYF.